This is a list of T cell receptor beta chains from one sample in a study of OX40 agonist ivuxolimab in advanced cancers. Data came from immunoSEQ multiplex PCR; TCRdb stores just in-frame clones and leaves some out. Among 45,000 to 60,000 clones listed, around 79% were seen once. The sample in question was CD4+ or CD8+ T cells sorted from blood, obtained in a trial of the OX40 agonist ivuxolimab. The origin of the receptors is an adult with an advanced solid tumor such as melanoma, head and neck, liver or kidney cancer. Both conserved end residues are part of each CDR3. A D gene is named only where the DNA matches it firmly. Size is stated for part of the rows, as once, few or many counts, or as a class when the clone is expanded.

>TRBJ1-3|NA|few|TRBV6-1
TGTGCCAGCAGTGGACTTTATGGAAACACCATATATTTT
CASSGLYGNTIYF
>TRBJ1-3|TRBD1|NA|TRBV6-5
TGTGCCAGCAGTTTAGGGACAGGGGGTTTTGACACCATATATTTT
CASSLGTGGFDTIYF
>TRBJ1-3|TRBD1|NA|TRBV5-6
TGTGCCAGCAGCCCTATTGGCGGCAGGGGGAGATCTGGAAACACCATATATTTT
CASSPIGGRGRSGNTIYF
>TRBJ1-2|NA|NA|TRBV6-5
TGTGCCACGACAGCCCAAGGCGATCGCTACACCTTC
CATTAQGDRYTF
>TRBJ2-2|NA|few|TRBV28
TGTGCCAGCAGTCCCCGACAGTCGCCCGGGGAGCTGTTTTTT
CASSPRQSPGELFF
>TRBJ1-5|TRBD1|NA|TRBV19
TGTGCCAGTAGTGGACAGGGGGGACAGCCCCAGCATTTT
CASSGQGGQPQHF
>TRBJ2-3|NA|NA|TRBV5-8
TGTGCCAGCAGCTTGGGGCTGAGCACAGATACGCAGTATTTT
CASSLGLSTDTQYF
>TRBJ1-2|TRBD1|NA|TRBV27
TGTGCCAGCAGTTCCTTGGACAGGGCCGGGTCTAACTATGGCTACACCTTC
CASSSLDRAGSNYGYTF
>TRBJ1-2|NA|NA|TRBV19
TGTGCCAGTAGTATCACCGGGAGCTCTGGCTACACCTTC
CASSITGSSGYTF
>TRBJ2-7|TRBD2|NA|TRBV11-2
TGTGCCAGCAGCTTAATACTAGCGGAGACAGACCGATACGAGCAGTACTTC
CASSLILAETDRYEQYF
>TRBJ1-5|NA|few|TRBV2
TGTGCCAGCATGGGGCAGTATAGCAATCAGCCCCAGCATTTT
CASMGQYSNQPQHF
>TRBJ2-1|TRBD2|NA|TRBV7-3
TGTGCCAGCAGCTTATTAGGGCTAGCGGGAGATGGCTCCTACAATGAGCAGTTCTTC
CASSLLGLAGDGSYNEQFF
>TRBJ2-1|NA|NA|TRBV7-8
TGTGCCAGCAGCTTGGCGGGGGCAAGCAATGAGCAGTTCTTC
CASSLAGASNEQFF
>TRBJ1-1|NA|NA|TRBV29-1
TGCAGCGTCCGACCTCTACAGGGAAACACTGAAGCTTTCTTT
CSVRPLQGNTEAFF